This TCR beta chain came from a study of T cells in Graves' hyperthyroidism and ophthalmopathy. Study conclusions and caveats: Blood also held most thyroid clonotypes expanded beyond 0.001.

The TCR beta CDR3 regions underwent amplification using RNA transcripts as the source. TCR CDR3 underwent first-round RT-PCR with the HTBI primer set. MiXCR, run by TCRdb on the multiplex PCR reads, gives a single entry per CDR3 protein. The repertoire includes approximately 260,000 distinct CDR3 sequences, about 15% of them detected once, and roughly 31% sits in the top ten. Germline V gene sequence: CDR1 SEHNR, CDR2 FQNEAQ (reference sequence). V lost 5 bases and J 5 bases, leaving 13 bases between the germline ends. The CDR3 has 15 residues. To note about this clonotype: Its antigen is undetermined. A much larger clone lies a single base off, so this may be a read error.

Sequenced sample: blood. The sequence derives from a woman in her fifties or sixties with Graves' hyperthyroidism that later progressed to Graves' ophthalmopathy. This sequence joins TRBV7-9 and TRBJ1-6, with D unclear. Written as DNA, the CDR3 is TGTGCCAGCAGCCAAAGGGCAGGAGATAATTCACCCCTCCACTTT. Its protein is CASSQRAGDNSPLHF.